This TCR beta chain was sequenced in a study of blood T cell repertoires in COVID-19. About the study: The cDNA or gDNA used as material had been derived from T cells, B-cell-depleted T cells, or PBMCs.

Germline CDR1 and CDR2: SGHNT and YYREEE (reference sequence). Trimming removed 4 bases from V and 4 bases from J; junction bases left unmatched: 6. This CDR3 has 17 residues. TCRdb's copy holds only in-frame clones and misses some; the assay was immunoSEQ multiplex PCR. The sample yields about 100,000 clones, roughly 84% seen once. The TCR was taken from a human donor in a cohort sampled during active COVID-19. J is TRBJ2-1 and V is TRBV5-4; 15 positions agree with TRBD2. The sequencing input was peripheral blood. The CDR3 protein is CASSGLAGGPGYNEQFF. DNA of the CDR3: TGTGCCAGCAGCGGACTAGCGGGAGGGCCGGGGTACAATGAGCAGTTCTTC. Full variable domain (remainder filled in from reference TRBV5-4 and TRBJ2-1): ETGVTQSPTHLIKTRGQQVTLRCSSQSGHNTVSWYQQALGQGPQFIFQYYREEENGRGNFPPRFSGLQFPNYSSELNVNALELDDSALYLCASSGLAGGPGYNEQFFGPGTRLTVL.